The clone carrying this T cell receptor beta chain came up a few times. Its antigen remains unidentified. This sample was taken from a study of T cells after yellow fever vaccination. Study-level points and caveats: Clones that expanded after primary vaccination mostly reappeared after the booster (over 95% CD4, approximately 85% CD8).

The CDR3 has 13 amino acids. Germline lookup yields CDR1 SQVTM and CDR2 ANQGSEA. V was pared by 7 bases and J by 1 base, with 11 bases between. UMIs and a universal primer site were added when TCR cDNA was made by 5'RACE template switching. TCRdb re-called the 5' RACE reads with MiXCR, one entry per CDR3 protein. The sample lists some 600,000 distinct CDR3 sequences, around an eighth occurring once. The sequenced sample was PBMCs, obtained on the day of the yellow fever booster vaccination. The receptor's source is a man aged 25 to 40 who received the YFV17D yellow fever vaccine. The chain combines TRBV29-1 with TRBJ2-1; the D gene is possibly TRBD2 (5 bases). The CDR3 DNA reads TGCAGCGCCCAAGCGGTATCCTACAATGAGCAGTTCTTC. Translated, it gives CSAQAVSYNEQFF.